This TCR beta chain was sequenced during a study of blood T cell repertoires in COVID-19. Study at large: T cells, B-cell-depleted T cells, or PBMCs supplied cDNA or gDNA.

TCRdb's table, derived via immunoSEQ multiplex PCR, lists solely in-frame clones and lacks some. The sample records some 200,000 clones, more than 80% being singletons. Seattle researchers signed up patients amid active infection and tracked them longitudinally. The sequence was collected from a woman of 80 years or more with COVID-19, enrolled during active disease. Sequenced sample: peripheral blood.

In DNA form, the CDR3 reads TGTGCCAGCAGTTACCACGGGACAGGGAGAGGCGGCTACACCTTC. Translated: CASSYHGTGRGGYTF. V and J are TRBV6-6 and TRBJ1-2, with TRBD1 matching 9 bases. The V gene's germline CDR1 is MNHNY and CDR2 SVGAGI (reference sequence). The V segment lost 2 bases and the J segment 8 bases; nucleotides outside the gene matches: 9. There are 15 residues in the CDR3.